Listed here is a single T cell receptor (beta chain). The source of the sample is a study of regulatory T cells in long-lasting Graves disease. iRepertoire HTBI primers and Arm-PCR of CDR3 regions built TCR beta libraries. TCRdb recomputed calls from the multiplex PCR reads with MiXCR, one row per CDR3 protein. The sample yields under 500,000 distinct CDR3 sequences, 20% seen once. The time point: persistent/refractory GD, antithyroid drugs over 5 years with positive TRAb. Generation of the TCR library employed RNA extracted from PBMCs. This receptor was taken from a female donor with Graves disease. Material: peripheral blood mononuclear cells (PBMCs), obtained when the disease was refractory, from a patient treated with antithyroid drugs.

As DNA, the CDR3 is TGCGCCAGCAGCCACTTTCGGTTGAACACTGAAGCTTTCTTT. Translation gives CASSHFRLNTEAFF. The chain is built from TRBV4-1 and TRBJ1-1; no definite D call. The CDR3 is made up of 14 amino acids. Trimming left V 3 bases short and J 0 bases short, with 8 bases between. Germline CDR1 and CDR2: MGHRA and YSYEKL.